What follows describes a single T cell receptor (beta chain). Its antigen is still unknown. Germline assignment: CDR1 KGHDR and CDR2 SFDVKD. This CDR3 has 16 amino acids. V was clipped by 2 bases and J by 3 bases, with 13 bases between them. This entry belongs to a study of T cell responses to AZD1222 COVID-19 vaccine. General study points: Spike-specific TCR breadth rose after two AZD1222 doses, and depth rose as well. A mostly white British donor set with more females was recruited, and clonal diversity was possibly underestimated.

Assay: immunoSEQ multiplex PCR; the TCRdb copy retains only in-frame clones and omits some. The sample holds approximately 180,000 clones, 80% to 90% seen once. The sequences come from peripheral blood, collected on day 0 of AZD1222 vaccination. The chain combines TRBV24-1 with TRBJ2-1; D is possibly TRBD1 (6 bases). The sequence derives from an adult in good health. This CDR3 reads CATSDSQGLLYNEQFF. The DNA for the CDR3 is TGTGCCACCAGTGATTCACAGGGCCTACTCTACAATGAGCAGTTCTTC.